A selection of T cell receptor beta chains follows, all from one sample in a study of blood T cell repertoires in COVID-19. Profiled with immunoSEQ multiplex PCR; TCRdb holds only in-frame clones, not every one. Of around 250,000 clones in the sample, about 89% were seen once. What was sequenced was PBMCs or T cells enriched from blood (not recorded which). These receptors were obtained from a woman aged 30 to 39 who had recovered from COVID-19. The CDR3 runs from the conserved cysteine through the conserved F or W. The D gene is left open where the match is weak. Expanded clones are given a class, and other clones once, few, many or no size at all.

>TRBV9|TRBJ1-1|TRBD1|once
TGTGCCAGCAGTCCGACAGGGGGCACGAACACTGAAGCTTTCTTT
CASSPTGGTNTEAFF
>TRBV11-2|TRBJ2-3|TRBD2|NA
TGTGCCAGCAGCTTCAGCGGGACTAGCACAGATACGCAGTATTTT
CASSFSGTSTDTQYF
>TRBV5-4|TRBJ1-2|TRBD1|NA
TGTGCCAGCAGCGAAAGGGACAGGGCTAGATATGGCTACACCTTC
CASSERDRARYGYTF
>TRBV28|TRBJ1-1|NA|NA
TGTGCCAGCAGTCTCTGGGGAGGGAGGAACACTGAAGCTTTCTTT
CASSLWGGRNTEAFF
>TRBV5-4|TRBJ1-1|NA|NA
TGTGCCAGCAGCCCGACACCGAACACTGAAGCTTTCTTT
CASSPTPNTEAFF
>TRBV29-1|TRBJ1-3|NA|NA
TGCAGCGTTTGGGGGGGGTTTCGCTCTGGAAACACCATATATTTT
CSVWGGFRSGNTIYF
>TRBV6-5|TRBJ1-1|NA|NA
TGTGCCAGCACCCCGACTGGGGGGTCGGCTTTCTTT
CASTPTGGSAFF
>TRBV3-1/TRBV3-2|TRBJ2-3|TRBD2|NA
TGTGCCAGCAGCCACCTAAAAGCGGGAGAGCCAGATACGCAGTATTTT
CASSHLKAGEPDTQYF
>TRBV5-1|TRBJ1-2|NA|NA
TGCGCCAGCAGTTCCCGACAGAGCTATGGCTACACCTTC
CASSSRQSYGYTF
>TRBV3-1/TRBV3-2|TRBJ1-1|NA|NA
TGTGCCAGCAGCCAAGCCGCTACAAGGAGCACTGAAGCTTTCTTT
CASSQAATRSTEAFF
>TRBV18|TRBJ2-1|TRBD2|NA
TGTGCCAGCTCACCACCGACGGGGCGGGAGGCCTCTTACAATGAGCAGTTCTTC
CASSPPTGREASYNEQFF
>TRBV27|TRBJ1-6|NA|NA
TGTGCCAGCAGTTTATCAAGCGGATCACCCCTCCACTTT
CASSLSSGSPLHF
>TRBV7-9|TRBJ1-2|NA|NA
TGTGCCAGCAGCTCCAGGGTCTATGGCTACACCTTC
CASSSRVYGYTF
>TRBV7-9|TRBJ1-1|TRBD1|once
TGTGCCAGCAGCCAGGGGGCCGGGAACACTGAAGCTTTCTTT
CASSQGAGNTEAFF
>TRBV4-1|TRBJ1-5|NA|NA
TGCGCCAGCAGCCCTCTGGGGGGTAACAATCAGCCCCAGCATTTT
CASSPLGGNNQPQHF
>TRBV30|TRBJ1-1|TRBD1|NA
TGTGCCTGGAGTAGACAGGGCCAGAGGGCTGAAGCTTTCTTT
CAWSRQGQRAEAFF
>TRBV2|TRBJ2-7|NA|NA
TGTGCCAGCAGTGTGGGGGCGGGTGGTTACGAGCAGTACTTC
CASSVGAGGYEQYF
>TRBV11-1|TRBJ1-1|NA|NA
TGTGCCAGCAGCGCCCGTCGGGTGTTGAACACTGAAGCTTTCTTT
CASSARRVLNTEAFF
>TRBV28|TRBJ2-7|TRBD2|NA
TGTGCCAGCACCTTAGGGGAGGGCAGCTCCTACGAGCAGTACTTC
CASTLGEGSSYEQYF
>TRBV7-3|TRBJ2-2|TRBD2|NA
TGTGCCAGCAGCTCCCGGACTAGCGGCGGGGAGCTGTTTTTT
CASSSRTSGGELFF
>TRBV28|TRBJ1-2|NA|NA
TGTGCCAGCAGTCGGCTCGGGGATGGCTACACCTTC
CASSRLGDGYTF
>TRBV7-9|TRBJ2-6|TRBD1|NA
TGTGCCAGCAGCCCTAGACAGGGGAGCTCTGGGGCCAACGTCCTGACTTTC
CASSPRQGSSGANVLTF
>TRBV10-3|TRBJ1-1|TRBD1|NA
TGTGCCATCAGTGTACAGGGGGACACTGAAGCTTTCTTT
CAISVQGDTEAFF
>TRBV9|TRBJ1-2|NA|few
TGTGCCAGCAGCGTATTGAGTGGGTCAGGGTATGGCTACACCTTC
CASSVLSGSGYGYTF